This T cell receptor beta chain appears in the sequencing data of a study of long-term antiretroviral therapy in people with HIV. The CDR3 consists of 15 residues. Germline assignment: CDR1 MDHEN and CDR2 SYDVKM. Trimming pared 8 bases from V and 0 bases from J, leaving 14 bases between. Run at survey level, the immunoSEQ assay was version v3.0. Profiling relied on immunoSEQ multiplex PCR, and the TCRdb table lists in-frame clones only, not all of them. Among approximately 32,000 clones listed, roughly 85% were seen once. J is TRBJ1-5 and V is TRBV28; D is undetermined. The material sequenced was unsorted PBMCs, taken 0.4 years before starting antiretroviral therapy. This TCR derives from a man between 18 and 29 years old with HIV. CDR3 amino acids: CASDSKLYSNQPQHF. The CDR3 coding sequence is TGTGCCAGCGATTCCAAGCTGTATAGCAATCAGCCCCAGCATTTT.